One sample yielded the 11 T cell receptor beta chains listed below, sequenced in a study of spatial heterogeneity in lung cancer (dated by TCRdb to about 2019). The library was produced with 5' RACE. TCRdb shows the sequencer as NextSeq 500. Starting from the raw public reads, TCRdb applied fastp trimming at Q25, assembled clones with MiXCR and retained in-frame beta chains. Each entry is one CDR3 protein sequence, shown with its most common DNA and genes. This sample holds around 19,000 distinct CDR3 sequences; under 20% were observed only once. The ten largest clonotypes hold 11% to 15% of the sample. The time point label of this sample denotes: sample taken at primary tumor resection. Whole RNA extracted from tumor and nontumor lung tissue, or from cryopreserved PBMC samples, was used for TCR sequencing without cell sorting. Sequences were derived from PBMCs, sampled at surgery. These receptor sequences come from a male donor with early-stage non-small cell lung cancer.

This clonotype is medium-sized within its sample. The chain uses TRBV18 and TRBJ2-3; D is undetermined. Trimming took off 6 bases at V and 0 bases at J, with 4 bases between the two ends. Germline lookup yields CDR1 KGHSH and CDR2 LQKENI. The CDR3 length is 12 residues. The CDR3 bases are TGTGCCAGCTCTCCTAGCACAGATACGCAGTATTTT. It encodes CASSPSTDTQYF.

Here the CDR3 DNA reads TGCGCCAGCAGCCAAGGGGACGTTAGCTCTGGAAACACCATATATTTT. Its translation is CASSQGDVSSGNTIYF. V gene TRBV4-1 combines with J gene TRBJ1-3; TRBD1 is a possible D gene (5 bases). The CDR3 contains 16 residues. Germline V CDR1 and CDR2: MGHRA, YSYEKL. The V end was cut by 1 base, the J end by 0 bases, with 10 bases between.

This clonotype is categorized as medium-sized (0.01 to 0.1%). V gene TRBV18 combines with J gene TRBJ2-7, with 11 bases that match TRBD1. The CDR3 runs 14 residues. The germline V gene has CDR1 KGHSH and CDR2 LQKENI. The ends lost 6 bases at V and 3 bases at J; junction bases unmatched: 4. The CDR3 DNA follows: TGTGCCAGCTCGACCGGGACAGGGGGCTACGAGCAGTACTTC. Protein product: CASSTGTGGYEQYF.

The chain uses TRBV7-9 and TRBJ2-5, with 8 positions matching TRBD2. Trimming took 4 bases from V and 4 from J; bases not matched to a gene: 8. The CDR3 has 15 amino acids. From germline, CDR1 is SEHNR and CDR2 FQNEAQ (reference sequence). The CDR3 region is CASSSQRGQGETQYF. DNA for the CDR3: TGTGCCAGCAGCTCCCAGCGGGGGCAGGGAGAGACCCAGTACTTC.

The chain links TRBV29-1 to TRBJ2-7; tentative D call: TRBD1 (6 bases). From germline, CDR1 is SQVTM and CDR2 ANQGSEA. V shed 2 bases and J shed 5 bases, with 13 bases lying between them. The CDR3 consists of 13 residues. CDR3 sequence reads: CSVERQGFDEQYF. The CDR3 DNA follows: TGCAGCGTTGAAAGGCAGGGGTTCGACGAGCAGTACTTC.

Many counts were recorded for this clonotype. CDR3 loop: CASSVRDGGMQYF. The CDR3 region has the DNA TGTGCCAGCAGTGTACGGGACGGTGGTATGCAGTACTTC. The V call is TRBV6-4, the J call TRBJ2-7; the D gene could be TRBD1 or TRBD2 (5 bases each). The V gene's germline CDR1 is MRHNA and CDR2 SNTAGT. This CDR3 spans 13 amino acids. Between the trimmed V and J ends, which lost 4 bases and 9 bases, there was a span of 16 bases.

Sample share makes this clonotype large. The chain uses TRBV7-2 and TRBJ2-1; 11 bases match TRBD2. CDR1 and CDR2 from the germline V gene are SGHTA and FQGNSA. V was pared by 1 base and J by 8 bases, with 4 bases of the junction left unmatched. This CDR3 region has 15 residues. The CDR3 DNA sequence: TGTGCCAGCAGCTTAGGGACTAGCGGGTTCGATGAGCAGTTCTTC. Translation: CASSLGTSGFDEQFF. Variable domain in full (rest from reference TRBV7-2 and TRBJ2-1): GAGVSQSPSNKVTEKGKDVELRCDPISGHTALYWYRQSLGQGLEFLIYFQGNSAPDKSGLPSDRFSAERTGGSVSTLTIQRTQQEDSAVYLCASSLGTSGFDEQFFGPGTRLTVL.

This clonotype rates as medium-sized. V usage is TRBV20-1 and J usage is TRBJ2-7; D is possibly TRBD1 (9 bases). Germline values: CDR1 DFQATT, CDR2 SNEGSKA (reference sequence). Trimming stripped 3 bases from V and 6 bases from J, with 21 bases between. The CDR3 covers 15 residues. The CDR3 DNA reads TGCAGTGCTAGGGCCTCGGGAGGGACAGGGATCGAGCAGTACTTC. This gives the protein CSARASGGTGIEQYF.

The chain joins TRBV6-5 to TRBJ2-2, with D perhaps TRBD1 (6 bases). The CDR3 runs 13 residues. Trimming removed 6 bases at V and 7 bases at J, with 12 bases between. CDR1 is MNHEY, CDR2 SVGAGI, per germline. Here the CDR3 DNA reads TGTGCCAGCAGCTACAGGGTAATCGGGGAGCTGTTTTTT. Translation gives CASSYRVIGELFF.

With regard to this clonotype: This sequence may be a read error, since a much larger clone differs from it by one base. Since no conserved phenylalanine or tryptophan closes the CDR3, a read error is the likely cause. V is TRBV29-1 and J is TRBJ2-7; possible D gene TRBD1, 7 bases. The V gene's germline CDR1 is SQVTM and CDR2 ANQGSEA. V lost 4 bases and J lost 2, with 15 bases in between. This CDR3 has 14 amino acids. The chain's CDR3 is CSVVGGQSAYEQYL. The DNA for the CDR3 is TGCAGCGTTGTCGGGGGACAGTCCGCCTACGAGCAGTACCTC.

This clonotype appeared a few times. V gene TRBV9 combines with J gene TRBJ1-3; 8 bases fit TRBD1. V lost 2 bases, J lost 4 bases, and 8 bases stayed unmatched. Per germline, CDR1 SGDLS and CDR2 YYNGEE. The CDR3 loop spans 16 amino acids. The CDR3 loop reads CASSVATTGAGNTIYF. The CDR3 nucleotides are TGTGCCAGCAGCGTCGCCACGACAGGGGCGGGAAACACCATATATTTT.